These 30 T cell receptor beta chains came from one sample sequenced in a study of T cell clonality in common variable immunodeficiency. These receptors are not linked to any known antigen. Study-level points and caveats: Fewer deletions and N-nucleotide insertions were reportedly seen in common variable immunodeficiency TCR beta sequences.

Clones were sequenced by immunoSEQ multiplex PCR, and TCRdb holds only the in-frame ones, with some missing. The data show 30,000 to 40,000 clones, with none appearing a single time. The sample comprised peripheral blood mononuclear cells. These TCRs come from a human donor with common variable immunodeficiency.

The CDR3 spells CASSLDVRGTEAFF. CDR3 DNA (partial): TGTGCCAGCAGCTTAGACGTCAGGGGGACTGAA. V is TRBV11-2 and J is TRBJ1-1; 7 bases are a match to TRBD1. The read terminates 3 residues ahead of where the CDR3 ends, so the germline J gene completes it. The CDR3 extends over 14 amino acids. The germline gives CDR1 SGHAT, CDR2 FQNNGV. Germline trimming cut 0 bases from V and 5 bases from J; bases unmatched to any gene: 3. Drawing the rest from reference TRBV11-2 and TRBJ1-1, the complete variable domain is EAGVAQSPRYKIIEKRQSVAFWCNPISGHATLYWYQQILGQGPKLLIQFQNNGVVDDSQLPKDRFSAERLKGVDSTLKIQPAKLEDSAVYLCASSLDVRGTEAFFGQGTRLTVV.

This clone was counted many times. The sequenced fragment ends 3 residues before the CDR3 boundary, so the rest is inferred from the germline J gene. The chain links TRBV20-1 to TRBJ1-2; the match to TRBD1 covers 7 bases. This CDR3 has 14 amino acids. V gave up 2 bases and J gave up 7 bases; unmatched junction bases: 10. The germline V gene encodes CDR1 DFQATT and CDR2 SNEGSKA (reference sequence). The covered CDR3 bases are TGCAGTGCTAGAACGCAGGGGGACGTAGTTGGC. This gives the protein CSARTQGDVVG. The full CDR3 is CSARTQGDVVGYTF.

As for this clone: The read terminates 3 residues ahead of where the CDR3 ends, so the germline J gene completes it. The chain combines TRBV2 with TRBJ2-3; D remains ambiguous. Germline-derived CDR1 and CDR2 are SNHLY and FYNNEI. V was shortened by 4 bases and J by 2 bases, with 22 bases between the two germline ends. This CDR3 has 18 residues. Here the CDR3 reads CASSGGMGSNKNTDTQYF. Partial CDR3 DNA: TGTGCCAGCAGTGGAGGAATGGGCAGCAATAAGAACACAGATACG.

As for this clone: The sequence runs out 3 residues before the end of the CDR3; the remainder is reconstructed from the germline J gene. The chain has TRBV6-2 or TRBV6-3 and TRBJ2-1; the match to TRBD1 covers 11 bases. V shed 6 bases, J shed 7 bases, and the junction held 11 bases outside the gene matches. The CDR3 totals 16 residues. Germline V CDR1 and CDR2: MNHEY, SVGEGT. The CDR3 loop is CASSSFGQGAPNEQFF. The CDR3 DNA, read in part, is TGTGCCAGCAGCTCTTTCGGACAGGGGGCGCCGAATGAG.

This clone was counted many times. Partial CDR3 DNA: TGTGCCAGCTGGGATTATGGCAGGGAGAATTCACCC. Translation: CASWDYGRENSP. The complete CDR3 reads CASWDYGRENSPLHF. This sequence joins TRBV2 and TRBJ1-6, with D perhaps TRBD1 (5 bases). The CDR3 end falls 3 residues outside the read, so it is completed with the germline J gene. In germline, CDR1 is SNHLY, CDR2 FYNNEI. This CDR3 comprises 15 residues. V was pared by 8 bases and J by 7 bases, with 18 bases between. Full variable domain (outside the CDR3, taken from reference TRBV2 and TRBJ1-6): EPEVTQTPSHQVTQMGQEVILRCVPISNHLYFYWYRQILGQKVEFLVSFYNNEISEKSEIFDDQFSVERPDGSNFTLKIRSTKLEDSAMYFCASWDYGRENSPLHFGNGTRLTVT.

The sample holds many counts of this clone. The CDR3 here is CASSAVDSQETQYF. The CDR3 DNA, read in part, is TGCGCCAGCAGCGCAGTAGACTCTCAAGAGACC. The J gene is TRBJ2-5, the V gene TRBV5-1; D gene uncertain. Coverage ceases 3 residues before the CDR3 finishes, and the germline J gene fills in the end. The V gene's germline CDR1 is SGHRS and CDR2 YFSETQ. This CDR3 spans 14 amino acids. The V gene lost 4 bases and the J gene lost 2 bases, with 12 bases spanning the gap.

This clone was found many times. The read ends 3 residues before the CDR3 terminus; that terminus is restored from the germline J gene. The chain joins TRBV30 to TRBJ1-3; D is undetermined. Trimming removed 4 bases at V and 4 bases at J, with 11 bases between. This CDR3 region has 13 residues. Germline assignment: CDR1 GTSNPN and CDR2 SVGIG (reference sequence). The CDR3 DNA, read in part, is TGTGCCTGGACGGAAGGGTTCGGAAACACC. Protein product: CAWTEGFGNT. Given in full, the CDR3 is CAWTEGFGNTIYF.

This clone was seen a few times. The observed sequence ends 3 residues before the CDR3 terminus, with the missing tail filled in from the germline J gene. The chain combines TRBV19 with TRBJ2-1; TRBD2 is a possible D gene (5 bases). V gave up 4 bases and J gave up 6 bases, with 19 bases separating them. Germline V gene data show CDR1 as LNHDA and CDR2 as SQIVND (reference sequence). This CDR3 comprises 16 residues. The CDR3 region is CASSKPGSASGNEQFF. The CDR3 DNA, read in part, is TGTGCCAGTAGTAAGCCGGGGTCTGCTTCTGGCAATGAG.

The table lists this clone with a few counts. Read coverage stops 3 residues before the CDR3 terminus; the germline J gene supplies the remainder. V gene TRBV18 combines with J gene TRBJ1-2; D gene uncertain. Germline assignment: CDR1 KGHSH and CDR2 LQKENI. The CDR3 is made up of 11 amino acids. The CDR3 here is CASSLAEGYTF. The sequenced part of the CDR3 DNA is TGTGCCAGCTCTCTGGCGGAGGGC.

This clone has a handful of counts. The read ends 3 residues early relative to the CDR3; the germline J gene fills the gap. The chain joins TRBV7-9 to TRBJ1-1; no reliable D call. The CDR3 sequence is 13 residues long. The V and J ends lost 1 base and 7 bases respectively, with 10 bases between them. Germline CDR1 is SEHNR and CDR2 is FQNEAQ (reference sequence). The sequenced CDR3 bases are TGTGCCAGCAGCTTAGGAACACGCGGTGAA. Its protein is CASSLGTRGE. The entire CDR3 protein reads CASSLGTRGEAFF.

Turning to this clone: The read is 3 residues too short to cover the CDR3 end, so that end is filled in from the germline J gene. This chain uses TRBV7-6 with TRBJ2-2, with 13 positions matching TRBD2. CDR3 size: 16 residues. CDR1 SGHVS and CDR2 FNYEAQ come from the germline V gene. After removal of 4 bases from V and 4 bases from J, the junction contained 3 bases not matched to a gene. The part of the CDR3 DNA that was read is TGTGCCAGCAGCTCCGGGACTAGCGGGGCCACCGGGGAG. This encodes CASSSGTSGATGE. The entire CDR3 protein is CASSSGTSGATGELFF.

This clone was counted between two and nine times. The missing CDR3 end, 3 residues past where the read stops, is filled in from the germline J gene. This chain links TRBV7-2 with TRBJ2-5, with TRBD2 identical over 8 bases. The CDR3 contains 15 residues. Per germline, CDR1 SGHTA and CDR2 FQGNSA. Trimming took 5 bases from V and 5 from J; bases not matched to a gene: 10. The sequenced CDR3 bases are TGTGCCAGCAGCCCCCTAATAGCGGGGAGGGAGACC. Encoded protein: CASSPLIAGRET. The full-length CDR3 reads as CASSPLIAGRETQYF.

In its sample, this clone was seen a few times. The read ends 3 residues early relative to the CDR3; the germline J gene fills the gap. This sequence joins TRBV19 and TRBJ2-1; 8 positions agree with TRBD2. J gave up 9 bases and V 2 bases, and 12 bases lay outside the gene matches. Per the germline V gene, CDR1 is LNHDA and CDR2 is SQIVND (reference sequence). The CDR3 totals 16 residues. The CDR3: CASSISAGGGSSEQFF. Incomplete CDR3 DNA: TGTGCCAGTAGTATAAGTGCGGGGGGTGGGTCAAGTGAG.

This clone was counted a few times. The read ends 3 residues shy of where the CDR3 ends; the end is completed using the germline J gene. The chain is built from TRBV2 and TRBJ1-4, with D unresolved. Trimming removed 7 bases at V and 7 bases at J, with 16 bases between. Germline CDR1 reads SNHLY; CDR2 reads FYNNEI. The CDR3 is 14 residues long. The DNA read from the CDR3 is TGTGCCAGCATCGAAGGAGCAGCGAGTGAAAAA. This sequence encodes CASIEGAASEK. The CDR3, in full, reads CASIEGAASEKLFF.

About this clone itself: The CDR3 end is not reached by the read, which stops 3 residues before it; the germline J gene fills it in. The chain has TRBV19 and TRBJ1-2; a possible D gene is TRBD1 (5 bases). V dropped 10 bases and J dropped 1 base, with 13 bases sitting between them. CDR3 length: 13 residues. Germline CDR1 reads LNHDA; CDR2 reads SQIVND (reference sequence). CDR3: CATTTDYNYGYTF. The CDR3 DNA, read in part, is TGTGCCACTACGACAGATTATAACTATGGC.

This clone was counted only a few times. The CDR3 end falls 3 residues outside the read, so it is completed with the germline J gene. The V call is TRBV6-1, the J call TRBJ1-6, with 7 positions matching TRBD1. The CDR3 runs to 15 residues. The germline CDR1 and CDR2 sequences are MNHNS and SASEGT. The junction had 3 bases not matched to a gene; V was cut back by 2 bases and J by 5 bases. The sequenced part of the CDR3 DNA is TGTGCCAGCAGTGAAAGAACAGGGGATAATTCACCC. It specifies CASSERTGDNSP. The entire CDR3 sequence reads CASSERTGDNSPLHF.

This clone is medium-sized. Read coverage stops 3 residues before the CDR3 terminus; the germline J gene supplies the remainder. V and J are TRBV19 and TRBJ2-6; D uncertain. Trimming left V 5 bases short and J 0 bases short, with 8 bases between. CDR3 size: 15 residues. The germline gives CDR1 LNHDA, CDR2 SQIVND (reference sequence). The CDR3 protein is CASSGFSSGANVLTF. The DNA read from the CDR3 is TGTGCCAGTAGTGGCTTTTCCTCTGGGGCCAACGTC.

This clone came up a few times. Read sequence stops 3 residues before the CDR3 end, and the germline J gene provides the missing end. This chain links TRBV20-1 with TRBJ2-5; 7 positions match TRBD2. V shed 5 bases, J shed 7 bases, and the junction held 4 bases outside the gene matches. The V gene's germline CDR1 is DFQATT and CDR2 SNEGSKA (reference sequence). The CDR3 contains 11 residues. CDR3 loop: CSAPRGGTQYF. CDR3 DNA, as far as it was read: TGCAGTGCTCCTCGCGGGGGGACC.

This clone came up a few times. The DNA ends 3 residues before the CDR3 does, and the rest of the CDR3 is filled in from the germline J gene. The chain uses TRBV20-1 and TRBJ1-2; TRBD1 might be the D (5 bases). The CDR3 has 12 amino acids. Per the germline V gene, CDR1 is DFQATT and CDR2 is SNEGSKA (reference sequence). CDR3 loop: CSARDPGDGYTF. The sequenced CDR3 bases are TGCAGTGCTAGAGATCCGGGGGACGGC.

As for this clone: The read terminates 3 residues before the CDR3 end, so the remaining end is supplied by the germline J gene. The chain combines TRBV11-2 with TRBJ2-7; the match to TRBD2 covers 12 bases. The CDR3 spans 13 residues. V was clipped by 10 bases and J by 5 bases; unmatched bases: 6. The germline CDR1 and CDR2 sequences are SGHAT and FQNNGV. CDR3 in amino acids: CATGLAGRDEQYF. CDR3 DNA (partial): TGTGCCACCGGACTAGCGGGGCGGGACGAG.

This clone has at least ten counts. The observed sequence ends 3 residues before the CDR3 terminus, with the missing tail filled in from the germline J gene. The V gene is TRBV29-1, the J gene TRBJ2-5, with 8 positions matching TRBD2. CDR1 SQVTM and CDR2 ANQGSEA come from the germline V gene. J lost 4 bases, V lost 0 bases, and 10 bases had no gene match. This CDR3 has 16 residues. The covered CDR3 bases are TGCAGCGTTGAAGATGACCGGGGGGGGTGGGTAGAGACC. It codes for CSVEDDRGGWVET. The entire CDR3 is CSVEDDRGGWVETQYF.

As regards this clone: The CDR3 end is not reached by the read, which stops 3 residues before it; the germline J gene fills it in. The chain recombines TRBV19 with TRBJ1-4; unclear D gene. The CDR3 has 15 residues. The ends were cut back, 2 bases at V and 0 bases at J, with 7 bases in the middle. Germline loops: CDR1 LNHDA, CDR2 SQIVND (reference sequence). CDR3 sequence: CASSILPATNEKLFF. CDR3 DNA, as far as it was read: TGTGCCAGTAGTATACTTCCAGCAACTAATGAAAAA.

In regard to this clone: The read gets to within 3 residues of the CDR3 end, and the germline J gene fills in the rest. The chain employs TRBV19 and TRBJ2-5, with D uncertain. This CDR3 region has 13 residues. V shed 4 bases and J shed 1 base, with 7 bases lying between them. Germline CDR1 LNHDA, CDR2 SQIVND (reference sequence). The CDR3 is CASSKGSQETQYF. The DNA read from the CDR3 is TGTGCCAGTAGTAAGGGCAGCCAAGAGACC.

The sample holds a few counts of this clone. The CDR3 is cut off 3 residues early in the read; its end comes from the germline J gene. V gene TRBV5-6 combines with J gene TRBJ2-7, with D maybe TRBD1 (5 bases). The CDR3 consists of 15 residues. Per the germline V gene, CDR1 is SGHDT and CDR2 is YYEEEE. The germline V and J ends were trimmed by 4 bases and 3 bases, with 17 bases remaining between them. CDR3 bases read: TGTGCCAGCAGCCGAGGTCGCGACAGCTACTACGAG. Translation: CASSRGRDSYYE. The full CDR3 sequence reads CASSRGRDSYYEQYF. Drawing the rest from reference TRBV5-6 and TRBJ2-7, the complete variable domain is DAGVTQSPTHLIKTRGQQVTLRCSPKSGHDTVSWYQQALGQGPQFIFQYYEEEERQRGNFPDRFSGHQFPNYSSELNVNALLLGDSALYLCASSRGRDSYYEQYFGPGTRLTVT.

This clone was seen more than once but under ten times. The sample carries other DNA sequences with the same CDR3. Incomplete CDR3 DNA: TGTGCCAGCTCACCGGGGCAGAGCTATGGC. Amino acids: CASSPGQSYG. The entire CDR3 is CASSPGQSYGYTF. V is TRBV18 and J is TRBJ1-2; possible D gene TRBD1, 5 bases. With the read ending 3 residues before the CDR3 end, the germline J gene is used to fill in that end. V was pared by 3 bases and J by 4 bases, with 9 bases between. The CDR3 is 13 amino acids. CDR1 and CDR2 from the germline V gene are KGHSH and LQKENI.

A few counts support this clone. The read stops 3 residues short of the end of the CDR3; the missing end is completed from the germline J gene. The chain is built from TRBV19 and TRBJ2-7; possibly TRBD1 for D (6 bases). The CDR3 sequence is 14 residues long. Germline values: CDR1 LNHDA, CDR2 SQIVND (reference sequence). Trimming pared 3 bases from V and 3 bases from J, leaving 12 bases between. CDR3 DNA, as far as it was read: TGTGCCAGTAGTATCGGGATAGGGGGCTACGAG. Translating gives CASSIGIGGYE. The entire CDR3 is CASSIGIGGYEQYF.

This clone was found many times. From the germline J gene comes the end of the CDR3, since the read stops 3 residues before it. This chain uses TRBV19 with TRBJ2-2, with 7 bases lining up with TRBD1. Germline trimming cut 4 bases from V and 4 bases from J; bases unmatched to any gene: 6. Germline assignment: CDR1 LNHDA and CDR2 SQIVND (reference sequence). This CDR3 is 15 amino acids long. Partial CDR3 DNA: TGTGCCAGTAGTAATCGACAGGGCGGCACCGGGGAG. Its translation: CASSNRQGGTGE. The full CDR3 is CASSNRQGGTGELFF.

This clone was seen many times. The read comes to an end 3 residues before the CDR3 does, leaving the germline J gene to fill in the end. This chain connects TRBV5-1 to TRBJ2-3; 7 bases fit TRBD2. CDR3 length: 20 amino acids. With 0 bases clipped from V and 2 bases from J, the junction kept 18 bases outside the gene matches. The germline CDR1 and CDR2 sequences are SGHRS and YFSETQ. The sequenced part of the CDR3 DNA is TGCGCCAGCAGCTTGGGAGCCGGGGCTAGCGGCCCGGGGAACACAGATACG. It codes for CASSLGAGASGPGNTDT. The full CDR3 is CASSLGAGASGPGNTDTQYF.

There are a few counts of this clone. The CDR3 extends 3 residues past the end of the read, so its final part is completed from the germline J gene. This chain connects TRBV6-1 to TRBJ2-7; 8 bases are shared with TRBD1. V was pared by 4 bases and J by 6 bases, with 5 bases of the junction left unmatched. Germline assignment: CDR1 MNHNS and CDR2 SASEGT. The CDR3 totals 13 residues. The CDR3 region is CASSGSTGVEQYF. CDR3 DNA (partial): TGTGCCAGCAGTGGCTCGACAGGGGTCGAG.

This clone was seen a few times. The CDR3 end falls 3 residues outside the read, so it is completed with the germline J gene. This chain links TRBV19 with TRBJ2-2; a possible D gene is TRBD2 (6 bases). This CDR3 has 15 amino acids. Germline CDR1 LNHDA, CDR2 SQIVND (reference sequence). The V end lost 7 bases, the J end lost 5 bases, and 17 bases lay between the germline ends. CDR3 bases read: TGTGCCAGTACCCACCGGGGGATTGCAACCGGGGAG. Its translation: CASTHRGIATGE. The whole CDR3 sequence is CASTHRGIATGELFF.